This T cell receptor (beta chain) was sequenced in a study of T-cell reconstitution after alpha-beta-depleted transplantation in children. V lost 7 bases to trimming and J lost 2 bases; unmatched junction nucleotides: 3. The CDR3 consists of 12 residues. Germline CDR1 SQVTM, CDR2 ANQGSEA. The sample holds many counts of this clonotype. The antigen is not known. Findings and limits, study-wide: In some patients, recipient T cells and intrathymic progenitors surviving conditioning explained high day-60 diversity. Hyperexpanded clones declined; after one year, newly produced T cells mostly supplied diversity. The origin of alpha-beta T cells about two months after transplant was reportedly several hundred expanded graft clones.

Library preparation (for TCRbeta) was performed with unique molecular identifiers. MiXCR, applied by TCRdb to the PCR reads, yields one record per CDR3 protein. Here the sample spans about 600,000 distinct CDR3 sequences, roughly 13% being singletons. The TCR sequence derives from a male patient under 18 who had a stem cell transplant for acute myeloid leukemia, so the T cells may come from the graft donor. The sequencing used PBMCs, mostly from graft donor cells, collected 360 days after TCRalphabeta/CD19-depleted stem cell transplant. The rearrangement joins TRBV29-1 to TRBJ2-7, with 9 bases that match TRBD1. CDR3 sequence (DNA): TGCAGCGCCGGGACAGGGACCTACGAGCAGTACTTC. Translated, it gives CSAGTGTYEQYF.